These T cell receptor beta chains were read from a single sample in a study of T cell responses to AZD1222 COVID-19 vaccine. TCRdb's copy holds only in-frame clones and misses some; the assay was immunoSEQ multiplex PCR. This table holds 130,000 to 150,000 clones, around 86% found once. Specimen: peripheral blood, collected on day 0 of MenACWY control vaccination. The receptors derive from an adult in good health. CDR3s include the opening cysteine and the closing phenylalanine or tryptophan. The D gene is left open where the match is weak. Some rows mark clone size as missing; the rest say once, few, many or name a class of expanded clone.

d_gene,abundance,len,j_gene,v_gene,CDR3aa,CDR3nt
NA,NA,13,TRBJ1-5,TRBV12-3/TRBV12-4,CASSPGSLWPQHF,TGTGCCAGCAGCCCCGGGAGCCTTTGGCCCCAGCATTTT
NA,NA,17,TRBJ1-6,TRBV10-2,CASSELGTSSYNSPLHF,TGCGCCAGCAGTGAGCTGGGGACTAGCTCCTATAATTCACCCCTCCACTTT
NA,NA,18,TRBJ2-2,TRBV5-1,CASSPAGMDTLGPGELFF,TGCGCCAGCAGCCCAGCCGGAATGGACACCTTGGGCCCCGGGGAGCTGTTTTTT
NA,NA,16,TRBJ2-7,TRBV18,CASSPQNRGLSYEQYF,TGTGCCAGCTCACCACAAAACAGGGGACTTTCCTACGAGCAGTACTTC
NA,large,11,TRBJ1-1,TRBV12-3/TRBV12-4,CASKGGGEAFF,TGTGCCAGCAAGGGGGGTGGTGAAGCTTTCTTT
NA,NA,18,TRBJ1-1,TRBV7-9,CASSLAQGPWVDSTEAFF,TGTGCCAGCAGCTTAGCACAGGGCCCCTGGGTTGATAGCACTGAAGCTTTCTTT
NA,few,12,TRBJ2-1,TRBV5-8,CASSPPRDEQFF,TGTGCCAGCAGCCCCCCCAGGGATGAGCAGTTCTTC
NA,NA,13,TRBJ1-5,TRBV2,CASSENVGQPQHF,TGTGCCAGCAGTGAAAATGTAGGTCAGCCCCAGCATTTT
NA,NA,15,TRBJ1-1,TRBV5-1,CASSPEPLPNTEAFF,TGCGCCAGCAGCCCCGAACCCCTTCCGAACACTGAAGCTTTCTTT
TRBD1,NA,11,TRBJ2-7,TRBV10-3,CATGQAYEQYF,TGTGCCACGGGACAGGCCTACGAGCAGTACTTC
NA,NA,12,TRBJ2-7,TRBV6-1,CASSLQGYEQYF,TGTGCCAGCAGTTTACAGGGCTACGAGCAGTACTTC
NA,once,12,TRBJ2-3,TRBV12-3/TRBV12-4,CASSWGTDTQYF,TGTGCCAGCAGTTGGGGCACAGATACGCAGTATTTT
NA,NA,14,TRBJ1-1,TRBV2,CASSVLGTNTEAFF,TGTGCCAGCAGTGTCTTAGGGACGAACACTGAAGCTTTCTTT
NA,NA,14,TRBJ2-1,TRBV9,CASSVDRAYNEQFF,TGTGCCAGCAGCGTAGACAGGGCTTACAATGAGCAGTTCTTC
TRBD1,NA,19,TRBJ1-2,TRBV10-1,CASSEGTGWKGVLRYGYTF,TGCGCCAGCAGTGAGGGGACAGGGTGGAAAGGGGTTCTACGGTATGGCTACACCTTC
TRBD1,NA,15,TRBJ1-3,TRBV6-2/TRBV6-3,CASSSGGTAGNTIYF,TGTGCCAGCAGTTCGGGAGGGACAGCAGGAAACACCATATATTTT
TRBD1,few,15,TRBJ1-5,TRBV19,CASSISGQGLQPQHF,TGTGCCAGTAGTATTTCCGGACAGGGGCTGCAGCCCCAGCATTTT
NA,once,14,TRBJ2-2,TRBV19,CASTPIRETGELFF,TGTGCCAGTACCCCGATCAGGGAAACCGGGGAGCTGTTTTTT
TRBD2,NA,14,TRBJ2-1,TRBV19,CASIGVAGGGEQFF,TGTGCCAGTATTGGAGTAGCGGGGGGCGGTGAGCAGTTCTTC
NA,NA,11,TRBJ2-7,TRBV3-1/TRBV3-2,CASSLRYEQYF,TGTGCCAGCAGCCTTCGATACGAGCAGTACTTC